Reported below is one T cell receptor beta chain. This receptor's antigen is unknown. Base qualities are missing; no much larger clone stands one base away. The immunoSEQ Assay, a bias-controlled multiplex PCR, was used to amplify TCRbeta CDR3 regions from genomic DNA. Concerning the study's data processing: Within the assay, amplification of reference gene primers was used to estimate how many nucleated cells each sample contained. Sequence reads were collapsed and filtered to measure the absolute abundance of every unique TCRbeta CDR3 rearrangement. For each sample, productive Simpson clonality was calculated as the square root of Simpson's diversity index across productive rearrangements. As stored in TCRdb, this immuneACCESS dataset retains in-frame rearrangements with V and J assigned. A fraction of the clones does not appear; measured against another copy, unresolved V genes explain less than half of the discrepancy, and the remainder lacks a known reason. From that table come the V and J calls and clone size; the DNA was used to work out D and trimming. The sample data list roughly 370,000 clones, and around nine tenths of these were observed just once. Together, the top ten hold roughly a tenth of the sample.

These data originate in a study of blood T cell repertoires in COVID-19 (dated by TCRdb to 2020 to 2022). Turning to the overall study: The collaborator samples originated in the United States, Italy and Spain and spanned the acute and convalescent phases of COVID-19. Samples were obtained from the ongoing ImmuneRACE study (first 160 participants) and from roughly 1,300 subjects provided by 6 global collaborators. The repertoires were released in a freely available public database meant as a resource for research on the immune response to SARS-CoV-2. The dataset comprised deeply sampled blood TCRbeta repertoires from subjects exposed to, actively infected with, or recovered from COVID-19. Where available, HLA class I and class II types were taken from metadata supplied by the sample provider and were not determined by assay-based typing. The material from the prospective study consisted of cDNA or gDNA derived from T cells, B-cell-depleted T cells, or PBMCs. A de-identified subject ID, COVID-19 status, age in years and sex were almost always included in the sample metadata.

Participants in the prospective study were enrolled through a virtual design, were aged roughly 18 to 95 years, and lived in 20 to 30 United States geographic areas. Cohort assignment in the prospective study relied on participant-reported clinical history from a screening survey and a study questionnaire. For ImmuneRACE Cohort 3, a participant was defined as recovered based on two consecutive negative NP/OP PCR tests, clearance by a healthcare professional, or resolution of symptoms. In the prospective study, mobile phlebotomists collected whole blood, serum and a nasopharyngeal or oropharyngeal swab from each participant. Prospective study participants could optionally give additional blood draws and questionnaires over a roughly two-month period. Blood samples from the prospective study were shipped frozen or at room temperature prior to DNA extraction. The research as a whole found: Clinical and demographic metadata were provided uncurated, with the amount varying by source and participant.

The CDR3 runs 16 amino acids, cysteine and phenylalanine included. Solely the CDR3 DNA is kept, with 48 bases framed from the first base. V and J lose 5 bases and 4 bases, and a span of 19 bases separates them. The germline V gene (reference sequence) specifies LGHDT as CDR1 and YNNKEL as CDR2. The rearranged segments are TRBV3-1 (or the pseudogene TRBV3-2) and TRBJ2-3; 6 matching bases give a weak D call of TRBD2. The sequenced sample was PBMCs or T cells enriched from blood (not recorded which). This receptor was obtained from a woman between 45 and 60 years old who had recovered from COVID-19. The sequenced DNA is TGTGCCAGCAGCTCCCAGACTAGTAGTTTCGCAGATACGCAGTATTTT. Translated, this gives CASSSQTSSFADTQYF.